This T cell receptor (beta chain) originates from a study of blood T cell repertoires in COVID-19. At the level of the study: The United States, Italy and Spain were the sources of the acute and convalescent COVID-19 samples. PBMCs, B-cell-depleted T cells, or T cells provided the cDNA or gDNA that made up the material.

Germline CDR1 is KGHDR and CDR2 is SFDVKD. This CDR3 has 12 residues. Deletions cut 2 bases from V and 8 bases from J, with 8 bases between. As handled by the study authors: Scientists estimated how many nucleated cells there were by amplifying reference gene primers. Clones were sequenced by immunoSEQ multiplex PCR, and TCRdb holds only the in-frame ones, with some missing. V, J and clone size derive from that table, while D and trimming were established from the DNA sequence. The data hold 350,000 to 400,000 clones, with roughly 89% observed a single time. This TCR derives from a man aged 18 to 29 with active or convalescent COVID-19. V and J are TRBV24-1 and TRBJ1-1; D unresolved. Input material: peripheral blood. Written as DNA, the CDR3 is TGTGCCACCAGTGATTCTGGCAGGGAAGCTTTCTTT. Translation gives CATSDSGREAFF.